This TCR beta chain was obtained from a study of cytomegalovirus exposure and HLA in healthy donors. Whole-study results and caveats: A link between a missense DCLRE1C variant and TCR beta V- and J-gene trimming emerged from a later analysis. HLA allele associations emerged for around 16,000 TCR beta sequences in a later analysis, at 0.05 false discovery rate. In an earlier analysis, about 87% or about 30%: the productive usage of most TCR beta V segments.

The PCR ran on 60 Vbeta and 13 Jbeta primers. Only in-frame clones appear in the TCRdb table, and some are missing; sequencing was by immunoSEQ multiplex PCR. Among some 78,000 clones, over 70% were seen once, and the ten largest hold 20% to 25%. This clone appeared a few times. Its antigen is as yet unknown. The clonotype comes from a woman aged 50 to 65 in good health and CMV-seropositive. The sample comprised PBMCs.

CDR3 region: CASYLAASTDTQYF. The CDR3, as DNA: TGCGCCAGTTACCTAGCGGCTAGCACAGATACGCAGTATTTT. The rearrangement uses TRBV5-1 and TRBJ2-3, with 7 bases lining up with TRBD2. J gave up 0 bases and V 8 bases, and 6 bases lay outside the gene matches. CDR3 length: 14 amino acids. CDR1 and CDR2 (germline): SGHRS, YFSETQ.